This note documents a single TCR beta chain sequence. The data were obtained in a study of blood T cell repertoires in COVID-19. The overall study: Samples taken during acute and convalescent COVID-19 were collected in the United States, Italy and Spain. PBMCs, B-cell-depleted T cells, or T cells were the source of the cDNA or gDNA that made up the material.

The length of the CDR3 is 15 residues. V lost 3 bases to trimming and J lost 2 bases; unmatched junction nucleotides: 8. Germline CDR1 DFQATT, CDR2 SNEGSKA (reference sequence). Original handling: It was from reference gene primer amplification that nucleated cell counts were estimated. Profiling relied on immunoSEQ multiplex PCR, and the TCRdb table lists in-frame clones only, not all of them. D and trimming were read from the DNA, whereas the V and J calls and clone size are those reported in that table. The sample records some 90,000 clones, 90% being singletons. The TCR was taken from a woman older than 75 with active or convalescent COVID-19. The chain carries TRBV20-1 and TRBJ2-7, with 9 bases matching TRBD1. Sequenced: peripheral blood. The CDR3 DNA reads TGCAGTGCTAGTAGCCTGACAGGGGGGACCTACGAGCAGTACTTC. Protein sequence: CSASSLTGGTYEQYF.